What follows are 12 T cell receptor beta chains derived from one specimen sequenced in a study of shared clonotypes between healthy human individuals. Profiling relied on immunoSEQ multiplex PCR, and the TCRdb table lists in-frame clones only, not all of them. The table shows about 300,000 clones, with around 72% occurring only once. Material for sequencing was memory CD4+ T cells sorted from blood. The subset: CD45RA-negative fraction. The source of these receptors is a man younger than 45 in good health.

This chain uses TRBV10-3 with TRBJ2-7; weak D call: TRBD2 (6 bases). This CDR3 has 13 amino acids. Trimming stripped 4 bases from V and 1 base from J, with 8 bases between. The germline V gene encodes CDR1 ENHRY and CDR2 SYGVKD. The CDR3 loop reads CAISAAGSYEQYF. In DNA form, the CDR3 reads TGTGCCATCAGTGCGGCGGGATCCTACGAGCAGTACTTC.

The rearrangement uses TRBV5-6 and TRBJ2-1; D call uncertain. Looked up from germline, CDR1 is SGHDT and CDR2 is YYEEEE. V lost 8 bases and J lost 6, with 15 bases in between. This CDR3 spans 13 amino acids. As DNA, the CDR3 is TGTGCCAGTGGTTTAGTGGACCTCAATGAGCAGTTCTTC. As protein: CASGLVDLNEQFF.

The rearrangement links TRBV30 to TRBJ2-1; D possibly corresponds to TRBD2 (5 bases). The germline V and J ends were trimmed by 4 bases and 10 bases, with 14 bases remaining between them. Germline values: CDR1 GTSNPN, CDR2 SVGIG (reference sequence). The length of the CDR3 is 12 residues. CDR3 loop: CAWTPWTGEQFF. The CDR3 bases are TGTGCCTGGACCCCCTGGACGGGAGAGCAGTTCTTC.

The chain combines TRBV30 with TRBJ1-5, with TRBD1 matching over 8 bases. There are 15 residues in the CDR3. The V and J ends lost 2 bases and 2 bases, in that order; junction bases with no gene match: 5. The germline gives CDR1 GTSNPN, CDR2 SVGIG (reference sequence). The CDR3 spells CAWSPDRGGNQPQHF. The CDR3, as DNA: TGTGCCTGGAGTCCCGACAGGGGAGGCAATCAGCCCCAGCATTTT.

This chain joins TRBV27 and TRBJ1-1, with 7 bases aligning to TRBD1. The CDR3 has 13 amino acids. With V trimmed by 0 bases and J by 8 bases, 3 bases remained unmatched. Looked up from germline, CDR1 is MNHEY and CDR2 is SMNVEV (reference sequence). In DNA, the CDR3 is TGTGCCAGCAGTTTATCGACAGGGCACGAAGCTTTCTTT. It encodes CASSLSTGHEAFF.

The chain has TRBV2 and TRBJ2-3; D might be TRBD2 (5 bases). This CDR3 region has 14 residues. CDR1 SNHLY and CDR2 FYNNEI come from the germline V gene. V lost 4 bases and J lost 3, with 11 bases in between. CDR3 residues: CASSAGSLTDTQYF. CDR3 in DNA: TGTGCCAGCAGTGCGGGGTCTCTGACAGATACGCAGTATTTT.

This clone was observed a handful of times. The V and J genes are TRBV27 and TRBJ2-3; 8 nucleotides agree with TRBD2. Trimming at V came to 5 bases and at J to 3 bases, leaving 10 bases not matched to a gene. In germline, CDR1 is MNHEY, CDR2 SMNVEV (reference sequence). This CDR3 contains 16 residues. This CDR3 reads CASSPTAGVETDTQYF. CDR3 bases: TGTGCCAGCAGTCCGACAGCGGGAGTGGAAACAGATACGCAGTATTTT.

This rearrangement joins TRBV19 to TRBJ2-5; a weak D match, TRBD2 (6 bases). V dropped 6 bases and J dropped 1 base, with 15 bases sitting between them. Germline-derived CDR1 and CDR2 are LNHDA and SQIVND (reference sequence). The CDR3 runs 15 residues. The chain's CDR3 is CASRMSGLTQETQYF. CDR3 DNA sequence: TGTGCCAGTAGAATGTCGGGACTCACCCAAGAGACCCAGTACTTC. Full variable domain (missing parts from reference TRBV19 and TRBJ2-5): DGGITQSPKYLFRKEGQNVTLSCEQNLNHDAMYWYRQDPGQGLRLIYYSQIVNDFQKGDIAEGYSVSREKKESFPLTVTSAQKNPTAFYLCASRMSGLTQETQYFGPGTRLLVL.

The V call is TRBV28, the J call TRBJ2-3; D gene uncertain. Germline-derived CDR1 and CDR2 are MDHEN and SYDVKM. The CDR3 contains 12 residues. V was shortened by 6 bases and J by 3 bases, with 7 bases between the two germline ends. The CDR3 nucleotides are TGTGCCAGCAGCGAACATACAGATACGCAGTATTTT. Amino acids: CASSEHTDTQYF.

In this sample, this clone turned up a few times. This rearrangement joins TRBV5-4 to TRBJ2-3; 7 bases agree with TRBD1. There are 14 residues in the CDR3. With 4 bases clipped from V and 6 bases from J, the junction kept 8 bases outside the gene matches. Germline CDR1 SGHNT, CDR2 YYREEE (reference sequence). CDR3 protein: CASSIRQGRDTQYF. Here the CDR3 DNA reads TGTGCCAGCAGCATTAGACAGGGTAGGGATACGCAGTATTTT. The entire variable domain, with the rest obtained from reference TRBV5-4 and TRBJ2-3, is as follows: ETGVTQSPTHLIKTRGQQVTLRCSSQSGHNTVSWYQQALGQGPQFIFQYYREEENGRGNFPPRFSGLQFPNYSSELNVNALELDDSALYLCASSIRQGRDTQYFGPGTRLTVL.

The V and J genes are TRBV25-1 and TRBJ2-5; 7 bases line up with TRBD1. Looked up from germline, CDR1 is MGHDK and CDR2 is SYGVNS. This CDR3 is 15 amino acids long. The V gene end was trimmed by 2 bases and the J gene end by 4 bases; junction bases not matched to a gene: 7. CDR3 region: CASSERQGYRETQYF. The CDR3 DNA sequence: TGTGCCAGCAGTGAACGACAGGGATATAGAGAGACCCAGTACTTC.

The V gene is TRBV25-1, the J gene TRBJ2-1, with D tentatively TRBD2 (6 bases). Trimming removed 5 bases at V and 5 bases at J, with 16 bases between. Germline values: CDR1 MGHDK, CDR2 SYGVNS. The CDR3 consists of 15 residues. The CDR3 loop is CASSSTRSRNNEQFF. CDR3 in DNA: TGTGCCAGCAGTTCGACTAGGAGCAGAAACAATGAGCAGTTCTTC. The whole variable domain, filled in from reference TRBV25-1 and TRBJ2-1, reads EADIYQTPRYLVIGTGKKITLECSQTMGHDKMYWYQQDPGMELHLIHYSYGVNSTEKGDLSSESTVSRIRTEHFPLTLESARPSHTSQYLCASSSTRSRNNEQFFGPGTRLTVL.